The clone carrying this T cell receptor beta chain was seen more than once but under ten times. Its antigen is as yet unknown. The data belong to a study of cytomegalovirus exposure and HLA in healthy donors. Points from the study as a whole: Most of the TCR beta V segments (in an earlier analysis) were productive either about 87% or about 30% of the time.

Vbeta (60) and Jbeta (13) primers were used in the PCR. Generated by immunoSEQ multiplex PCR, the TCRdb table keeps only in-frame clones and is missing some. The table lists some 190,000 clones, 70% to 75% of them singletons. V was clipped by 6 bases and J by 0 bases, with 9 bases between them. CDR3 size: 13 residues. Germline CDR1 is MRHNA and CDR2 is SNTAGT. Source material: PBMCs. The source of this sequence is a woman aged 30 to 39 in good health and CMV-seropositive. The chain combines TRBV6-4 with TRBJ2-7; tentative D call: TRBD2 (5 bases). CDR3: CASRGRFSYEQYF. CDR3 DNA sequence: TGTGCCAGCAGGGGGAGATTCTCCTACGAGCAGTACTTC.